This note documents a single TCR beta chain sequence. Its antigen is undetermined. Using immunoSEQ multiplex PCR, the repertoire was profiled, and TCRdb retains in-frame clones only, with some absent. The table shows some 130,000 clones, with about 94% occurring only once. The data derive from a study of T cell responses to AZD1222 COVID-19 vaccine. Study information: Investigators merged groups given second doses at roughly 4 or roughly 12 weeks. Study-level points and caveats: CD4 TCRs linked to vaccination spanned spike, dominating at 160-218 and 743-854. A reported finding is that nearly half of spike-specific TCRs target unmutated variant regions.

This specimen consisted of peripheral blood, obtained on day 0 of AZD1222 vaccination. This clonotype was sampled from an adult in good health.

The CDR3 reads CASSQTGTGDAEQYF. CDR3 in DNA: TGTGCCAGCAGCCAAACCGGGACAGGGGACGCCGAGCAGTACTTC. V usage is TRBV4-2 and J usage is TRBJ2-7, with 10 bases matching TRBD1. V trimming: 2 bases; J trimming: 6 bases; junction bases outside the gene matches: 7. The CDR3 is 15 amino acids. Germline V gene data show CDR1 as LGHNA and CDR2 as YNFKEQ.